Sequencing of this T cell receptor beta chain was carried out in a study of monozygotic twins with inflammatory bowel disease. Study-wide results and limits: For repertoire similarity, concordant twins did not differ from discordant twins, possibly because power was limited.

Germline-derived CDR1 and CDR2 are SGHDT and YYEEEE. CDR3 length: 17 amino acids. Researchers used approximately 3,500 ng of total RNA for each TCR library. TCRdb reprocessed the 5' RACE reads; each CDR3 protein has one entry and no DNA is given. The sample's table shows 350,000 to 400,000 distinct CDR3 sequences. Concerning this clonotype: The antigen is unknown.

Sequenced input: blood. This sequence was found in a human donor with ulcerative colitis or Crohn's disease, or a healthy co-twin of an affected twin (not recorded which). V is TRBV5-6 and J is TRBJ2-1; TCRdb's D gene call, TRBD1, goes unchecked for lack of DNA. The CDR3 region is CASSHARTGAPYNEQFF.